A selection of T cell receptor beta chains follows, all from one sample in a study of technical replicates of blood from a few donors. The data were produced by immunoSEQ multiplex PCR, yet TCRdb's version contains in-frame clones alone and is incomplete. The repertoire holds some 82,000 clones, roughly 94% seen once, with about 0.39% in the top ten. The source material was T cells isolated from PBMCs. The receptor source for this set is a human donor in good health. Both conserved end residues are part of each CDR3. A D gene is named only where the DNA matches it firmly. For some rows the clone size is stated as once, few or many, or as a class when expanded; others skip it.

J: TRBJ1-1; length: 14; V: TRBV30; D: NA; size: NA; CDR3: CAWNPDFRDTEAFF; DNA: TGTGCCTGGAACCCAGACTTTCGCGACACTGAAGCTTTCTTT
J: TRBJ2-5; length: 15; V: TRBV7-2; D: NA; size: NA; CDR3: CASTHPTGAPETQYF; DNA: TGTGCCAGCACCCACCCTACGGGAGCCCCTGAGACCCAGTACTTC
J: TRBJ1-4; length: 17; V: TRBV5-1; D: NA; size: NA; CDR3: CASSLDRGQEQNEKLFF; DNA: TGCGCCAGCAGCTTGGACCGGGGTCAAGAACAAAACGAAAAACTGTTTTTT
J: TRBJ1-4; length: 15; V: TRBV9; D: NA; size: NA; CDR3: CASSGEDATNEKLFF; DNA: TGTGCCAGCAGCGGGGAGGATGCAACTAATGAAAAACTGTTTTTT
J: TRBJ2-1; length: 16; V: TRBV15; D: TRBD2; size: once; CDR3: CATSRDLIAGGDEQFF; DNA: TGTGCCACCAGCAGAGATCTAATAGCGGGAGGAGATGAGCAGTTCTTC
J: TRBJ2-7; length: 16; V: TRBV27; D: TRBD2; size: NA; CDR3: CASSLSAGVVTYEQYF; DNA: TGTGCCAGCAGTTTATCGGCGGGAGTAGTTACCTACGAGCAGTACTTC
J: TRBJ2-6; length: 16; V: TRBV27; D: NA; size: NA; CDR3: CASSDSPRAGANVLTF; DNA: TGTGCCAGCAGCGATTCTCCCAGGGCTGGGGCCAACGTCCTGACTTTC
J: TRBJ1-5; length: 14; V: TRBV6-5; D: NA; size: NA; CDR3: CASSYSAGVQPQHF; DNA: TGTGCCAGCAGTTACTCGGCGGGGGTGCAGCCCCAGCATTTT
J: TRBJ1-2; length: 15; V: TRBV2; D: TRBD1; size: NA; CDR3: CASSGIIGTGRGYTF; DNA: TGTGCCAGCAGTGGGATAATAGGGACAGGGAGAGGCTACACCTTC
J: TRBJ1-2; length: 16; V: TRBV7-2; D: TRBD1; size: NA; CDR3: CASSLNAQGAIYGYTF; DNA: TGTGCCAGCAGCCTCAATGCACAGGGGGCCATCTATGGCTACACCTTC
J: TRBJ2-3; length: 18; V: TRBV2; D: TRBD2; size: NA; CDR3: CASSESASGRGGTDTQYF; DNA: TGTGCCAGCAGTGAATCGGCTAGCGGGAGGGGGGGCACAGATACGCAGTATTTT
J: TRBJ2-5; length: 13; V: TRBV7-9; D: TRBD1; size: few; CDR3: CASSTGTAETQYF; DNA: TGTGCCAGCAGCACAGGGACAGCGGAGACCCAGTACTTC
J: TRBJ1-2; length: 14; V: TRBV5-5; D: NA; size: NA; CDR3: CASSLNGANYGYTF; DNA: TGTGCCAGCAGCTTGAACGGAGCTAACTATGGCTACACCTTC
J: TRBJ2-7; length: 14; V: TRBV6-1; D: NA; size: NA; CDR3: CASSEGLLAYEQYF; DNA: TGTGCCAGCAGTGAAGGGCTCCTAGCCTACGAGCAGTACTTC
J: TRBJ2-7; length: 14; V: TRBV10-3; D: NA; size: NA; CDR3: CAIKVGRETYEQYF; DNA: TGTGCCATCAAAGTAGGACGGGAAACCTACGAGCAGTACTTC
J: TRBJ2-5; length: 17; V: TRBV28; D: TRBD2; size: NA; CDR3: CASSLVTLAGGWETQYF; DNA: TGTGCCAGCAGTTTAGTTACCCTAGCGGGAGGTTGGGAGACCCAGTACTTC
J: TRBJ1-2; length: 11; V: TRBV19; D: NA; size: NA; CDR3: CASDSGYGYTF; DNA: TGTGCCAGTGATTCAGGGTATGGCTACACCTTC
J: TRBJ2-1; length: 12; V: TRBV15; D: NA; size: NA; CDR3: CATSNPPGLAFF; DNA: TGTGCCACCAGCAACCCTCCGGGACTGGCGTTCTTC
J: TRBJ2-7; length: 15; V: TRBV7-8; D: TRBD2; size: once; CDR3: CASSLFSGRSYEQYF; DNA: TGTGCCAGCAGCTTATTTAGCGGGAGGTCCTACGAGCAGTACTTC
J: TRBJ2-7; length: 15; V: TRBV6-5; D: TRBD1; size: NA; CDR3: CASSSPGQGRYEQYF; DNA: TGTGCCAGCAGTTCCCCGGGACAGGGGAGGTACGAGCAGTACTTC
J: TRBJ1-1; length: 15; V: TRBV2; D: TRBD1; size: NA; CDR3: CASTLGTGLNTEAFF; DNA: TGTGCCAGCACTCTAGGGACAGGGCTGAACACTGAAGCTTTCTTT
J: TRBJ2-5; length: 18; V: TRBV9; D: TRBD2; size: NA; CDR3: CASSLGTSGAGGQETQYF; DNA: TGTGCCAGCAGCCTAGGGACTAGCGGGGCAGGTGGACAAGAGACCCAGTACTTC
J: TRBJ1-5; length: 15; V: TRBV28; D: TRBD1; size: NA; CDR3: CASSFGGQGGQPQHF; DNA: TGTGCCAGCAGTTTCGGGGGACAGGGAGGTCAGCCCCAGCATTTT
J: TRBJ1-5; length: 17; V: TRBV4-3; D: NA; size: NA; CDR3: CASSQDIRTGPNQPQHF; DNA: TGCGCCAGCAGCCAAGATATTCGAACAGGGCCAAATCAGCCCCAGCATTTT
J: TRBJ2-1; length: 14; V: TRBV5-4; D: NA; size: NA; CDR3: CASSSPGDYNEQFF; DNA: TGTGCCAGCAGCTCGCCGGGGGACTACAATGAGCAGTTCTTC
J: TRBJ2-7; length: 14; V: TRBV6-5; D: TRBD1; size: NA; CDR3: CASTSLTGIYEQYF; DNA: TGTGCCAGCACCTCCCTGACAGGGATCTACGAGCAGTACTTC
J: TRBJ2-3; length: 15; V: TRBV5-4; D: TRBD2; size: NA; CDR3: CASSPSGRATDTQYF; DNA: TGTGCCAGCAGCCCGAGCGGGAGGGCCACAGATACGCAGTATTTT
J: TRBJ1-4; length: 13; V: TRBV27; D: NA; size: NA; CDR3: CASSRSTNEKLFF; DNA: TGTGCCAGCAGCCGGTCAACTAATGAAAAACTGTTTTTT
J: TRBJ1-1; length: 14; V: TRBV6-5; D: TRBD1; size: NA; CDR3: CASSHRGGGTEAFF; DNA: TGTGCCAGCTCCCACAGGGGAGGAGGCACTGAAGCTTTCTTT
J: TRBJ2-5; length: 13; V: TRBV29-1; D: TRBD2; size: NA; CDR3: CSVGLAGEETQYF; DNA: TGCAGCGTTGGTCTAGCGGGAGAGGAGACCCAGTACTTC
J: TRBJ1-1; length: 14; V: TRBV19; D: TRBD1; size: NA; CDR3: CASSRQGPGTEAFF; DNA: TGTGCCAGTAGCCGACAGGGACCGGGAACTGAAGCTTTCTTT
J: TRBJ2-1; length: 17; V: TRBV2; D: TRBD2; size: NA; CDR3: CASNAPPGLAGVGEQFF; DNA: TGTGCCAGCAATGCACCTCCGGGACTAGCGGGAGTGGGGGAGCAGTTCTTC
J: TRBJ2-2; length: 14; V: TRBV29-1; D: NA; size: NA; CDR3: CSVDDSTYTGELFF; DNA: TGCAGCGTTGACGACAGTACTTACACCGGGGAGCTGTTTTTT
J: TRBJ1-3; length: 14; V: TRBV29-1; D: NA; size: NA; CDR3: CSVADPGARNTIYF; DNA: TGCAGCGTGGCCGACCCTGGAGCAAGGAACACCATATATTTT
J: TRBJ2-5; length: 13; V: TRBV25-1; D: NA; size: NA; CDR3: CASSVGGRETQYF; DNA: TGTGCCAGCAGTGTAGGGGGACGAGAGACCCAGTACTTC
J: TRBJ1-2; length: 16; V: TRBV5-1; D: TRBD1; size: NA; CDR3: CASSQTQGATGYGYTF; DNA: TGCGCCAGCAGCCAAACACAGGGGGCAACGGGTTATGGCTACACCTTC
J: TRBJ1-1; length: 14; V: TRBV6-5; D: NA; size: NA; CDR3: CASSYEGMNTEAFF; DNA: TGTGCCAGCAGTTACGAGGGAATGAACACTGAAGCTTTCTTT
J: TRBJ1-2; length: 14; V: TRBV10-3; D: TRBD1; size: NA; CDR3: CAIRSGQGGYGYTF; DNA: TGTGCCATCAGGTCGGGACAGGGAGGCTATGGCTACACCTTC
J: TRBJ2-1; length: 16; V: TRBV13; D: TRBD2; size: NA; CDR3: CASSLVLAASYNEQFF; DNA: TGTGCCAGCAGCTTAGTACTAGCGGCCTCCTACAATGAGCAGTTCTTC
J: TRBJ2-6; length: 16; V: TRBV29-1; D: TRBD1; size: NA; CDR3: CSVDGTGVSGANVLTF; DNA: TGCAGCGTTGACGGGACAGGGGTATCTGGAGCCAACGTCCTGACTTTC
J: TRBJ2-7; length: 13; V: TRBV2; D: TRBD1; size: NA; CDR3: CASKKDRVYEQYF; DNA: TGTGCCAGTAAAAAGGACAGGGTCTACGAGCAGTACTTC
J: TRBJ2-3; length: 15; V: TRBV4-3; D: TRBD2; size: NA; CDR3: CASSQLAGVTDTQYF; DNA: TGCGCCAGCAGCCAACTAGCGGGAGTAACAGATACGCAGTATTTT
J: TRBJ1-1; length: 14; V: TRBV6-5; D: NA; size: NA; CDR3: CASSTMGPHTEAFF; DNA: TGTGCCAGCAGTACTATGGGGCCCCACACTGAAGCTTTCTTT
J: TRBJ2-7; length: 16; V: TRBV11-2; D: TRBD2; size: NA; CDR3: CASSFSRTSYSYEQYF; DNA: TGTGCCAGCAGCTTTTCCAGGACTAGCTACTCCTACGAGCAGTACTTC
J: TRBJ1-5; length: 15; V: TRBV7-2; D: TRBD1; size: NA; CDR3: CASSLSDRGNQPQHF; DNA: TGTGCCAGCAGCTTAAGCGACAGGGGCAATCAGCCCCAGCATTTT
J: TRBJ2-7; length: 15; V: TRBV6-5; D: TRBD2; size: NA; CDR3: CASSYGGVLTYEQYF; DNA: TGTGCCAGCAGTTACGGGGGGGTGCTAACCTACGAGCAGTACTTC
J: TRBJ1-1; length: 13; V: TRBV9; D: NA; size: NA; CDR3: CASSAAVNTEAFF; DNA: TGTGCCAGCAGCGCCGCAGTGAACACTGAAGCTTTCTTT
J: TRBJ2-1; length: 13; V: TRBV19; D: NA; size: NA; CDR3: CASSMLASNEQFF; DNA: TGTGCCAGTAGTATGCTGGCCTCCAATGAGCAGTTCTTC
J: TRBJ2-1; length: 15; V: TRBV27; D: NA; size: NA; CDR3: CASSYDGSSYNEQFF; DNA: TGTGCCAGCAGTTACGACGGGAGCTCCTACAATGAGCAGTTCTTC
J: TRBJ2-7; length: 13; V: TRBV30; D: TRBD1; size: NA; CDR3: CAWSEGGRYEQYF; DNA: TGTGCCTGGAGCGAAGGGGGCAGGTACGAGCAGTACTTC
J: TRBJ1-5; length: 14; V: TRBV28; D: NA; size: NA; CDR3: CASRGVGSNQPQHF; DNA: TGTGCCAGCAGAGGGGTGGGTAGCAATCAGCCCCAGCATTTT
J: TRBJ2-1; length: 19; V: TRBV2; D: TRBD2; size: once; CDR3: CASSEGWDYQSHSYNEQFF; DNA: TGTGCCAGCAGTGAAGGATGGGACTACCAGTCCCACTCCTACAATGAGCAGTTCTTC
J: TRBJ1-5; length: 12; V: TRBV7-8; D: NA; size: few; CDR3: CASSLNHQPQHF; DNA: TGTGCCAGCAGCCTAAACCATCAGCCCCAGCATTTT
J: TRBJ2-3; length: 13; V: TRBV5-1; D: NA; size: NA; CDR3: CASSLRGTDTQYF; DNA: TGCGCCAGCAGCCTCCGGGGCACAGATACGCAGTATTTT